The rows below give T cell receptor beta chains drawn from one sample of a study of cytomegalovirus exposure and HLA in healthy donors. The data were produced by immunoSEQ multiplex PCR, yet TCRdb's version contains in-frame clones alone and is incomplete. The sample includes roughly 100,000 clones, 60% to 80% of them seen just once. The sample consisted of PBMCs. Receptors originate from a female donor in good health and CMV-seronegative. Both conserved end residues are part of each CDR3. The D gene is left open where the match is weak. Expanded clones get a size class; other rows say once, few or many, or leave the size out.

>NA|NA|TRBV7-2|TRBJ2-3
CASSSRDTQYF
TGTGCCAGCAGTTCGAGGGATACGCAGTATTTT
>few|NA|TRBV9|TRBJ2-6
CASSVARDTSAGANVLTF
TGTGCCAGCAGCGTAGCCAGGGACACGAGTGCTGGGGCCAACGTCCTGACTTTC
>few|TRBD1|TRBV5-1|TRBJ1-2
CASSLAQGAAGYTF
TGCGCCAGCAGCTTGGCTCAGGGGGCCGCCGGCTACACCTTC
>once|TRBD2|TRBV7-9|TRBJ2-5
CASSFSGRAETQYF
TGTGCCAGCAGCTTTAGCGGGAGGGCGGAGACCCAGTACTTC
>NA|TRBD2|TRBV7-2|TRBJ2-7
CASSAGLAAYEQYF
TGTGCCAGCAGCGCAGGACTAGCGGCCTACGAGCAGTACTTC
>NA|NA|TRBV6-4|TRBJ2-1
CAGNSFAGPKVGSYNEQFF
TGTGCCGGTAACTCCTTCGCGGGACCAAAGGTGGGCTCCTACAATGAGCAGTTCTTC
>NA|NA|TRBV2|TRBJ2-5
CASSEALRQSEQYF
TGTGCCAGCAGTGAAGCGCTTCGTCAATCGGAGCAGTACTTC
>NA|NA|TRBV27|TRBJ1-1
CASSFFRNTEAFF
TGTGCCAGCAGTTTTTTCCGGAACACTGAAGCTTTCTTT
>NA|NA|TRBV2|TRBJ1-5
CASQGQFNQPQHF
TGTGCCAGCCAGGGACAATTCAATCAGCCCCAGCATTTT
>few|TRBD1|TRBV7-2|TRBJ2-2
CASSTGGVGTGELFF
TGTGCCAGCAGTACAGGGGGAGTGGGCACCGGGGAGCTGTTTTTT
>NA|TRBD1|TRBV7-8|TRBJ1-1
CASSLTDRRETEAFF
TGTGCCAGCAGCTTAACGGACAGGAGGGAAACTGAAGCTTTCTTT
>NA|TRBD2|TRBV2|TRBJ2-3
CASGRLAGGSDTQYF
TGTGCCAGCGGAAGACTAGCGGGGGGGTCAGATACGCAGTATTTT
>NA|TRBD2|TRBV27|TRBJ2-1
CASSPSSGSGNEQFF
TGTGCCAGCAGTCCATCTAGCGGGAGTGGGAATGAGCAGTTCTTC
>NA|NA|TRBV4-2|TRBJ2-7
CASSQVSHRDEQYF
TGTGCCAGCAGCCAAGTATCTCACAGGGACGAGCAGTACTTC
>few|TRBD2|TRBV5-1|TRBJ2-1
CASSPYGLAGAEQFF
TGCGCCAGCAGCCCCTACGGACTAGCGGGAGCTGAGCAGTTCTTC
>few|TRBD1|TRBV25-1|TRBJ1-3
CASSAARGPGNTIYF
TGTGCCAGCAGTGCTGCTAGGGGGCCTGGAAACACCATATATTTT
>NA|TRBD2|TRBV10-3|TRBJ2-1
CAISESRGAINEQFF
TGTGCCATCAGTGAGTCGCGGGGGGCAATTAATGAGCAGTTCTTC
>few|TRBD1|TRBV30|TRBJ1-5
CAWRGTGEGQPQHF
TGTGCCTGGAGGGGGACAGGGGAGGGGCAGCCCCAGCATTTT
>NA|TRBD2|TRBV4-1|TRBJ2-3
CASSVSGTSRGTQYF
TGCGCCAGCAGCGTGAGCGGGACCTCACGTGGTACGCAGTATTTT
>NA|NA|TRBV7-7|TRBJ2-1
CASSLAGGVHNEQFF
TGTGCCAGCAGCTTAGCGGGAGGAGTGCACAATGAGCAGTTCTTC
>NA|NA|TRBV11-3|TRBJ2-7
CASSLSTVSGPYEQYF
TGTGCCAGCAGCTTATCTACCGTGAGCGGTCCCTACGAGCAGTACTTC
>NA|TRBD2|TRBV30|TRBJ2-1
CAWSVGLAGGDEQFF
TGTGCCTGGAGTGTGGGACTAGCGGGGGGGGATGAGCAGTTCTTC
>NA|NA|TRBV19|TRBJ2-3
CASSNQRGSSDTQYF
TGTGCCAGTAGCAATCAGAGGGGGAGCTCAGATACGCAGTATTTT
>NA|NA|TRBV6-6|TRBJ1-1
CASKNTEAFF
TGTGCCAGTAAGAACACTGAAGCTTTCTTT
>NA|TRBD2|TRBV7-2|TRBJ2-1
CASSLSVGGRAPYNEQFF
TGTGCCAGCAGCTTATCGGTAGGCGGGAGGGCCCCCTACAATGAGCAGTTCTTC
>NA|TRBD1|TRBV28|TRBJ2-1
CASSPLDRGYWNEQFF
TGTGCCAGCAGCCCCCTCGACAGGGGATACTGGAATGAGCAGTTCTTC
>NA|NA|TRBV7-9|TRBJ1-1
CAGARIDEAFF
TGTGCAGGGGCCCGCATTGATGAAGCTTTCTTT
>NA|NA|TRBV6-5|TRBJ2-5
CASTTGIRETQYF
TGTGCCAGCACTACCGGGATCAGGGAGACCCAGTACTTC
>few|TRBD1|TRBV5-1|TRBJ2-2
CASSEGTGAGELFF
TGCGCCAGCTCGGAAGGGACAGGGGCCGGGGAGCTGTTTTTT
>NA|NA|TRBV5-1|TRBJ1-3
CASSFDRFPGNTIYF
TGCGCCAGCAGCTTCGACAGGTTCCCTGGAAACACCATATATTTT
>NA|NA|TRBV18|TRBJ2-3
CASSPGQRIIDTQYF
TGTGCCAGCTCACCGGGCCAGCGGATCATAGATACGCAGTATTTT
>NA|TRBD1|TRBV19|TRBJ1-1
CASSTYRGLGTEAFF
TGTGCCAGTAGTACCTACAGGGGCCTGGGGACTGAAGCTTTCTTT
>NA|TRBD2|TRBV5-4|TRBJ2-1
CASSLYRRGVAGVEQFF
TGTGCCAGCAGCTTGTACCGGCGGGGAGTAGCGGGAGTTGAGCAGTTCTTC
>few|NA|TRBV10-3|TRBJ1-5
CAISGSSNQPQHF
TGTGCCATCAGTGGGAGTAGCAATCAGCCCCAGCATTTT
>NA|TRBD1|TRBV7-2|TRBJ2-7
CASSLDGTGIYEQYF
TGTGCCAGCAGCTTAGACGGGACAGGGATCTACGAGCAGTACTTC
>NA|NA|TRBV18|TRBJ2-3
CASSPLADTQYF
TGTGCCAGCTCACCTTTAGCTGATACGCAGTATTTT
>NA|NA|TRBV30|TRBJ1-5
CAWRSTGTINQPQHF
TGTGCCTGGAGATCTACAGGGACAATTAATCAGCCCCAGCATTTT
>NA|TRBD1|TRBV7-8|TRBJ1-4
CASSPHWDRDATNEKLFF
TGTGCCAGCAGCCCTCACTGGGACAGGGACGCAACTAATGAAAAACTGTTTTTT
>NA|NA|TRBV4-1|TRBJ2-1
CASSQNPLSYNEQFF
TGCGCCAGCAGCCAAAATCCTCTCTCCTACAATGAGCAGTTCTTC
>few|NA|TRBV30|TRBJ1-3
CAWSRSGSSGNTIYF
TGTGCCTGGAGTAGGTCAGGTTCGTCTGGAAACACCATATATTTT
>NA|NA|TRBV11-2|TRBJ2-7
CASSAGQGNEQYF
TGTGCCAGCAGCGCGGGTCAGGGGAACGAGCAGTACTTC
>NA|NA|TRBV28|TRBJ1-4
CASSLAGTATNEKLFF
TGTGCCAGCAGTTTAGCCGGGACTGCAACTAATGAAAAACTGTTTTTT
>once|NA|TRBV25-1|TRBJ1-2
CASSGWDFYGYTF
TGTGCCAGCAGTGGTTGGGACTTTTATGGCTACACCTTC
>few|NA|TRBV14|TRBJ1-1
CASSQVVPGTEAFF
TGTGCCAGCAGCCAAGTAGTCCCCGGGACTGAAGCTTTCTTT
>NA|NA|TRBV4-2|TRBJ2-7
CASSQDHRGTGEQYF
TGTGCCAGCAGCCAAGATCATCGCGGGACGGGCGAGCAGTACTTC
>once|NA|TRBV20-1|TRBJ1-1
CSARDAGRAFF
TGCAGTGCTAGAGATGCGGGACGCGCTTTCTTT
>few|NA|TRBV6-5|TRBJ2-1
CASSRAGAEDEQFF
TGTGCCAGCAGTCGGGCGGGGGCGGAAGATGAGCAGTTCTTC
>NA|NA|TRBV30|TRBJ2-2
CAWSVRGRNTGELFF
TGTGCCTGGAGTGTACGTGGGAGGAACACCGGGGAGCTGTTTTTT
>NA|TRBD1|TRBV5-1|TRBJ2-2
CASSVDRVGGELFF
TGCGCCAGCAGCGTCGACAGGGTCGGGGGGGAGCTGTTTTTT
>NA|NA|TRBV28|TRBJ1-3
CASRRSGLSGNTIYF
TGTGCCAGCAGGAGGAGCGGGCTCTCTGGAAACACCATATATTTT
>NA|NA|TRBV7-8|TRBJ1-2
CASSLVSGYGYTF
TGTGCCAGCAGCTTAGTGTCGGGTTATGGCTACACCTTC
>NA|NA|TRBV2|TRBJ2-7
CASGGRGGGYEQYF
TGTGCCAGCGGGGGTAGGGGGGGAGGCTACGAGCAGTACTTC
>NA|NA|TRBV2|TRBJ2-7
CASKLDSLSSYEQYF
TGTGCCAGCAAGTTGGACAGTTTAAGCTCCTACGAGCAGTACTTC
>NA|NA|TRBV9|TRBJ2-3
CASSVNGNPDTQYF
TGTGCCAGCAGCGTAAACGGGAACCCAGATACGCAGTATTTT
>few|NA|TRBV30|TRBJ1-5
CAWCYSNQPQHF
TGTGCCTGGTGTTATAGCAATCAGCCCCAGCATTTT
>NA|NA|TRBV5-1|TRBJ1-1
CATKGQMNTEAFF
TGCGCCACCAAGGGGCAGATGAACACTGAAGCTTTCTTT
>NA|TRBD2|TRBV5-4|TRBJ2-3
CASSFGLAATDTQYF
TGTGCCAGCAGCTTTGGACTAGCGGCCACAGATACGCAGTATTTT
>few|TRBD1|TRBV7-9|TRBJ2-1
CASGEDREINEQFF
TGTGCCAGCGGGGAGGACAGGGAGATTAATGAGCAGTTCTTC
>NA|TRBD1|TRBV27|TRBJ2-1
CASSPRPTGYNEQFF
TGTGCCAGCAGCCCCCGTCCGACAGGGTACAATGAGCAGTTCTTC